The rows below give T cell receptor beta chains drawn from one sample of a study of regulatory T cells in long-lasting Graves disease. TCRdb analysed the multiplex PCR reads with MiXCR anew, one entry per CDR3 protein. The table lists 350,000 to 450,000 distinct CDR3 sequences, less than 25% of them singletons. The starting material was peripheral blood mononuclear cells (PBMCs), obtained when the disease was refractory, from a patient treated with antithyroid drugs. These receptors were obtained from a female donor with Graves disease. CDR3s include the opening cysteine and the closing phenylalanine or tryptophan.

j_gene,v_gene,len,CDR3aa
TRBJ2-1,TRBV30,14,CAWSTGQDYNEQFF
TRBJ2-2,TRBV20-1,14,CSASQAANTGELFF
TRBJ2-6,TRBV28,20,CASSLPRGRGQSSGANVLTF
TRBJ1-5,TRBV4-3,17,CASSQTATGQYDRPQHF
TRBJ1-1,TRBV28,15,CASRNRDGGNTEAFF
TRBJ2-5,TRBV6-2/TRBV6-3,15,CASSYSTGFQETQYF
TRBJ2-7,TRBV27,14,CASSFGGPSYEQYF
TRBJ2-5,TRBV18,14,CASSPTGGQETQYF
TRBJ2-2,TRBV28,16,CASSPGLAGGSGELFF
TRBJ1-2,TRBV19,14,CATLPSQRGYGYTF
TRBJ1-6,TRBV15,16,CATSRDEQGMSSPLHF
TRBJ2-7,TRBV12-3/TRBV12-4,13,CASSSTSGRLKYF
TRBJ2-2,TRBV20-1,15,CSALLAGGVSGELFF
TRBJ2-7,TRBV7-3,14,CARTLGAVDYEQYF
TRBJ1-1,TRBV7-9,15,CASSSRNYRGTEAFF
TRBJ1-2,TRBV29-1,12,CSVLDQGYGYTF
TRBJ1-4,TRBV4-2,16,CASSPDTGAYNEKLFF
TRBJ2-1,TRBV29-1,13,CSVFGTGEDEQFF
TRBJ1-2,TRBV7-2,13,CASSQGQGRGYTF
TRBJ1-6,TRBV30,13,CAWLKPPNSPLHF